This T cell receptor (beta chain) is drawn from a study of tumor-infiltrating lymphocytes in primary liver carcinoma. cDNA specific to TCR beta was made from roughly 500 ng of total RNA, with a constant-region primer employed for priming. Slightly modified ARM-PCR with three nested multiplex PCR rounds yielded TCR beta libraries. In the first two PCR rounds, TRBV1-TRBV30 forward primers were paired with a C-beta reverse primer, and each round lasted about 9 cycles. TCRdb used MiXCR to reprocess the multiplex PCR reads, holding one entry per CDR3 protein. The profile shows roughly 200,000 distinct CDR3 sequences, 85% of them singletons. This clonotype was observed once. The germline gene is not matched at one end of the junction; a read error may be the cause. The CDR3 runs 16 residues. The germline V gene has CDR1 SGHAT and CDR2 FQNNGV. Each 20-30 mg portion of unsorted bulk tissue served as the source for co-extraction of RNA and DNA. There were over 75% viable tumor cells in every single sample of tumor.

The gene calls are TRBV11-2 and TRBJ2-3; D call uncertain. Sequenced input: tumor tissue from primary liver carcinoma. This receptor was identified in a middle-aged man with primary liver carcinoma and hepatitis B virus infection. The CDR3, as DNA: TGTGCCAGCAGCTTACAACAGAGTGTAGGCACAGATACGCAATATTTT. Translating it yields CASSLQQSVGTDTQYF.